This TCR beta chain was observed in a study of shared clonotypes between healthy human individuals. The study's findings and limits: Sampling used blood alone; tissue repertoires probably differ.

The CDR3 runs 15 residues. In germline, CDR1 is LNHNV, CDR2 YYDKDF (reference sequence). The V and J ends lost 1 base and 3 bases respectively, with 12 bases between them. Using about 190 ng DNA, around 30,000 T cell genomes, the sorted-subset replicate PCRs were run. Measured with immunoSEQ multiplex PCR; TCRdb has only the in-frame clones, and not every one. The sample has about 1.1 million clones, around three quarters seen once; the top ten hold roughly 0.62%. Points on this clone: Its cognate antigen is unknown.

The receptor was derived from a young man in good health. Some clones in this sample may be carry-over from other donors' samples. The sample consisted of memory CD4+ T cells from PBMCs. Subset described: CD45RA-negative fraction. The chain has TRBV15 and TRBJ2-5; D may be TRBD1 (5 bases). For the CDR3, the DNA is TGTGCCACCAGCAGAGGCAGGACACCAGAAGAGACCCAGTACTTC. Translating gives CATSRGRTPEETQYF.